A selection of T cell receptor beta chains follows, all from one sample in a study of type 1 and type 2 diabetes patients. TCRdb passed the multiplex PCR reads through MiXCR, listing each CDR3 protein once. Of under 300,000 distinct CDR3 sequences in the sample, around 47% were seen once. Sequencing was performed on peripheral blood mononuclear cells (PBMCs). The receptors originated from a man between 18 and 35 years old with type 2 diabetes. CDR3s include the opening cysteine and the closing phenylalanine or tryptophan. A D gene is named only where the DNA matches it firmly. Size tells how often a clone was seen (once, few, many) or the class of an expanded clone, and some rows leave it out.

D: NA
J: TRBJ2-1
size: NA
V: TRBV28
DNA: TGTGCCAGCAGGGCGGGGGCAGGGGAGCAGTTCTTC
CDR3: CASRAGAGEQFF

D: NA
J: TRBJ1-2
size: NA
V: TRBV5-6
DNA: TGTGCCAACAGCTCTCAGCACTATGGCTACACCTTC
CDR3: CANSSQHYGYTF

D: NA
J: TRBJ2-7
size: NA
V: TRBV27
DNA: TGTGCCAGCAGTTTCGGGAAACGGTACGAGCAGTACTTC
CDR3: CASSFGKRYEQYF

D: TRBD2
J: TRBJ2-7
size: few
V: TRBV19
DNA: TGTGCCAGTAGTCGGGGGGATCTCTACGAGCAGTACTTC
CDR3: CASSRGDLYEQYF

D: TRBD2
J: TRBJ2-7
size: NA
V: TRBV4-3
DNA: TGCGCCAGCAGCTTGCTAGCGGGAGGCGAGCAGTACTTC
CDR3: CASSLLAGGEQYF

D: NA
J: TRBJ1-1
size: NA
V: TRBV10-1
DNA: TGCGCCAGCAAGGAGGGAGGGAGCACTGAAGCTTTCTTT
CDR3: CASKEGGSTEAFF

D: NA
J: TRBJ1-4
size: NA
V: TRBV12-3/TRBV12-4
DNA: TGTGCCAGCAGTGGGACAACGGTAGGGGAAAAACTGTTTTTT
CDR3: CASSGTTVGEKLFF

D: NA
J: TRBJ2-7
size: few
V: TRBV5-1
DNA: TGCGCCAGCAGCTTATTCGGCGGGTATTCCTACGAGCAGTACTTC
CDR3: CASSLFGGYSYEQYF

D: NA
J: TRBJ2-1
size: NA
V: TRBV15
DNA: TGTGCCACCAGCAGAGGGCTAACGGGAGATGCTCTCAATGAGCAGTTCTTC
CDR3: CATSRGLTGDALNEQFF

D: TRBD1
J: TRBJ2-7
size: NA
V: TRBV27
DNA: TGTGCCAGCAGTTTCTCGGGACAGGGGGTTTACGAGCAGTACTTC
CDR3: CASSFSGQGVYEQYF

D: NA
J: TRBJ1-1
size: NA
V: TRBV5-1
DNA: TGCGCCAGCAGCGAGCCTACGAACACTGAAGCTTTCTTT
CDR3: CASSEPTNTEAFF

D: NA
J: TRBJ2-3
size: few
V: TRBV5-1
DNA: TGCGCCAGCAAGTCAGTGGATGGGGCAGATACGCAGTATTTT
CDR3: CASKSVDGADTQYF

D: NA
J: TRBJ1-4
size: few
V: TRBV19
DNA: TGTGCCAGTAGTATGGGAAGGGTCCTCAGAGGGGAAAAACTGTTTTTT
CDR3: CASSMGRVLRGEKLFF

D: NA
J: TRBJ1-3
size: NA
V: TRBV11-2
DNA: TGTGCCAGCAGCCCGAGGAAGGCGGGAAACACCATATATTTT
CDR3: CASSPRKAGNTIYF

D: NA
J: TRBJ2-7
size: few
V: TRBV27
DNA: TGTGCCAGCAGTTATGGGGGCGCCTACGAGCAGTACTTC
CDR3: CASSYGGAYEQYF

D: NA
J: TRBJ1-1
size: NA
V: TRBV27
DNA: TGTGCCAGCAGTTTTTCGGCTTTATGGAACACTGAAGCTTTCTTT
CDR3: CASSFSALWNTEAFF

D: TRBD1
J: TRBJ1-2
size: few
V: TRBV4-1
DNA: TGCGCCAGCAGCCAAAGGGAAGGATCCCAGGGGGCCTATGGCTACACCTTC
CDR3: CASSQREGSQGAYGYTF

D: TRBD2
J: TRBJ2-5
size: many
V: TRBV14
DNA: TGTGCCAGCAGCCAAGGGTTCCTAGCGGGAGAGACCCAGTACTTC
CDR3: CASSQGFLAGETQYF

D: TRBD1
J: TRBJ1-1
size: NA
V: TRBV12-3/TRBV12-4
DNA: TGTGCCAGCAGTCGGGACAGGGGTAACACTGAAGCTTTCTTT
CDR3: CASSRDRGNTEAFF

D: NA
J: TRBJ2-5
size: few
V: TRBV20-1
DNA: TGCAGTGCTGAGGGGGAGACCCAGTACTTC
CDR3: CSAEGETQYF

D: NA
J: TRBJ2-3
size: NA
V: TRBV6-6
DNA: TGTGCCATCAGTTACAGCGTAGATACGCAGTATTTT
CDR3: CAISYSVDTQYF

D: TRBD1
J: TRBJ1-2
size: NA
V: TRBV2
DNA: TGTGCCAGCAGAAAGCTAGCCGGGACAGGGGATGGCTACACCTTC
CDR3: CASRKLAGTGDGYTF

D: TRBD2
J: TRBJ2-7
size: NA
V: TRBV2
DNA: TGTGCCAGCCTAAAGGCTGGGGCGGGAGGGCCCGACGAGCAGTACTTC
CDR3: CASLKAGAGGPDEQYF

D: TRBD1
J: TRBJ2-7
size: NA
V: TRBV4-2
DNA: TGTGCCAGCAGCCCATCGGACAGGGCTAGCTCCTACGAGCAGTACTTC
CDR3: CASSPSDRASSYEQYF

D: NA
J: TRBJ1-1
size: few
V: TRBV27
DNA: TGTGCCAGCAGTTTTGCGGGGATGAACACTGAAGCTTTCTTT
CDR3: CASSFAGMNTEAFF

D: NA
J: TRBJ1-1
size: NA
V: TRBV29-1
DNA: TGCAGCGTGCGGAGGGTCATGAACACTGAAGCTTTCTTT
CDR3: CSVRRVMNTEAFF

D: NA
J: TRBJ2-7
size: once
V: TRBV28
DNA: TGTGCCAGCAGACGATCCTCCTACGAGCAGTACTTC
CDR3: CASRRSSYEQYF

D: TRBD1
J: TRBJ1-5
size: NA
V: TRBV2
DNA: TGTGCCAGCAGCCGGAGGACAGGCGCTAGCAATCAGCCCCAGCATTTT
CDR3: CASSRRTGASNQPQHF

D: TRBD1
J: TRBJ1-3
size: NA
V: TRBV2
DNA: TGTGCCAGCTTACAGGGGAAGGGAAACACCATATATTTT
CDR3: CASLQGKGNTIYF

D: NA
J: TRBJ2-2
size: NA
V: TRBV4-2
DNA: TGTGCCAGCAGCCAAGGGCAGGCGAACACCGGGGAGCTGTTTTTT
CDR3: CASSQGQANTGELFF

D: NA
J: TRBJ1-4
size: NA
V: TRBV10-2
DNA: TGCGCCAGCAGTGAGTCAGTGCCACGATCCGAGGAGGAAAAACTGTTTTTT
CDR3: CASSESVPRSEEEKLFF

D: NA
J: TRBJ2-2
size: few
V: TRBV7-2
DNA: TGTGCCAGCAGCCAAGTTGGCGGCACCGGGGAGCTGTTTTTT
CDR3: CASSQVGGTGELFF

D: NA
J: TRBJ2-3
size: few
V: TRBV24-1
DNA: TGTGCCACCGGGGAGGCAACAGATACGCAGTATTTT
CDR3: CATGEATDTQYF

D: NA
J: TRBJ1-4
size: few
V: TRBV30
DNA: TGTGCCAGCATGCAGGGAAAACTGTTTTTT
CDR3: CASMQGKLFF

D: NA
J: TRBJ1-6
size: NA
V: TRBV2
DNA: TGTGCCAGCAGCCTACCGGGGAGGTCACCCCTCCACTTT
CDR3: CASSLPGRSPLHF

D: TRBD2
J: TRBJ2-7
size: NA
V: TRBV2
DNA: TGTGCCAGCAGTGTTTTCCCTTCGGCGGGAGGTAGTGAGCAGTACTTC
CDR3: CASSVFPSAGGSEQYF

D: NA
J: TRBJ1-1
size: NA
V: TRBV6-5
DNA: TGTGCCAGCAGTTACCGAAGGAGGATGAACACTGAAGCTTTCTTT
CDR3: CASSYRRRMNTEAFF

D: TRBD1
J: TRBJ1-2
size: NA
V: TRBV4-2
DNA: TGTGCCAGCAGCCCCACCTCGGACAGGGCGTTTGGCTACACCTTC
CDR3: CASSPTSDRAFGYTF

D: TRBD1
J: TRBJ2-7
size: few
V: TRBV14
DNA: TGTGCCAGCAGCCCCTGGGGGACAGGGGGTGAGCAGTACTTC
CDR3: CASSPWGTGGEQYF

D: NA
J: TRBJ1-5
size: NA
V: TRBV19
DNA: TGTGCCACATCAGTAGTAGGGGCCGTAAGTCAGCATTTT
CDR3: CATSVVGAVSQHF

D: TRBD2
J: TRBJ2-5
size: few
V: TRBV7-2
DNA: TGTGCCAGCAGCCCCCGGGGGGGCGGGATAAGAGGGGGAGAGACCCAGTACTTC
CDR3: CASSPRGGGIRGGETQYF